These 5 T cell receptor beta chains were sequenced from one sample in a study of neurological immune-mediated disorders. From the 5' RACE reads, TCRdb called clonotypes with MiXCR, one entry per CDR3 protein. The sample contains about 50,000 distinct CDR3 sequences, around 17% of which appear only once. The specimen was PBMCs. These receptors were taken from a man in his sixties in good health.

Many counts were recorded for this clonotype. This chain connects TRBV6-2 or TRBV6-3 to TRBJ1-1, with 10 bases lining up with TRBD1. This CDR3 is 12 amino acids long. Germline lookup yields CDR1 MNHEY and CDR2 SVGEGT. V shed 6 bases and J 7 bases; nucleotides not matched to a gene: 2. The CDR3 protein is CASSGTGDEAFF. The CDR3 coding sequence is TGTGCCAGCAGCGGGACAGGGGATGAAGCTTTCTTT.

This clonotype was seen at least ten times. V and J are TRBV5-1 and TRBJ2-3, with 9 bases fitting TRBD1. The CDR3 contains 14 residues. Germline CDR1 is SGHRS and CDR2 is YFSETQ. Trimming cost V 8 bases and J 3 bases; bases outside gene matches: 7. This chain's CDR3 is CASSRDRETDTQYF. The CDR3 DNA reads as TGCGCCAGTTCCCGGGACAGGGAAACAGATACGCAGTATTTT.

This clonotype was detected ten times or more. CDR3 sequence (DNA): TGTGCCAGCAGTTGGCCGGGACTAGCGGAGGGGAGCTCCTACGAGCAGTACTTC. It translates to CASSWPGLAEGSSYEQYF. J is TRBJ2-7 and V is TRBV28; 11 bases map to TRBD2. The CDR3 has 18 amino acids. CDR1 MDHEN and CDR2 SYDVKM come from the germline V gene. V dropped 4 bases and J dropped 0; count of bases not matched to a gene: 11.

At least ten counts were recorded for this clonotype. The chain uses TRBV9 and TRBJ2-1; 7 bases line up with TRBD2. This CDR3 has 13 amino acids. CDR1 and CDR2 (germline): SGDLS, YYNGEE. Losses at the gene ends were 0 bases for V and 6 bases for J; bases not matched to a gene: 0. The CDR3 protein is CASSVASGNEQFF. CDR3 sequence (DNA): TGTGCCAGCAGCGTAGCTAGCGGCAATGAGCAGTTCTTC.

Turning to this clonotype: At one end the junction does not follow the germline gene, possibly because of a read error. The chain recombines TRBV5-1 with TRBJ2-1, with 9 nucleotides matching TRBD2. CDR3 length equals 16 residues. Looked up from germline, CDR1 is SGHRS and CDR2 is YFSETQ. The CDR3 DNA sequence: TGTGCCAGCAGACAGAACTCGGCGGGAGGGGGCTTTGAGCAGTTCTTC. It encodes CASRQNSAGGGFEQFF.